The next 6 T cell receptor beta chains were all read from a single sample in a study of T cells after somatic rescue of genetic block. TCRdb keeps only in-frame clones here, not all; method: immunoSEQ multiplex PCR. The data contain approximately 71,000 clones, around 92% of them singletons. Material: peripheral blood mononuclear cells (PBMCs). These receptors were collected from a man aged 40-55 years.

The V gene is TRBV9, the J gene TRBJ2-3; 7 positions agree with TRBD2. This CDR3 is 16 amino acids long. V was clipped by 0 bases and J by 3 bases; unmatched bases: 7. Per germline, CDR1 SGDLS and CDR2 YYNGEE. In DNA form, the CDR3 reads TGTGCCAGCAGCGTAGGGGAGGGGCGCTGGACAGATACGCAGTATTTT. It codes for CASSVGEGRWTDTQYF.

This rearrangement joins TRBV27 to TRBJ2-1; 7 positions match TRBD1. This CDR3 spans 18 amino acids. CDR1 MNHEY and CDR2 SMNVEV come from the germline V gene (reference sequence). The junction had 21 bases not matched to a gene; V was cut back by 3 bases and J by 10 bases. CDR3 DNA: TGTGCCAGCAGTTTGCGCTCGCTAGGGGGCCTCCCACAAGGAGAGCAGTTCTTC. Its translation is CASSLRSLGGLPQGEQFF.

The CDR3, as DNA: TGTGCCAGTACCAGGAGGTCCACCGGGGAGCTGTTTTTT. Translated: CASTRRSTGELFF. The V gene is TRBV19, the J gene TRBJ2-2, with a possible D match to TRBD2 (5 bases). Trimming took 7 bases from V and 4 from J, leaving 10 bases between them. The length of the CDR3 is 13 residues. Germline lookup yields CDR1 LNHDA and CDR2 SQIVND (reference sequence).

In DNA, the CDR3 is TGCGCCAGCAGCCAAGTGAGGAACAGGGGAAGGGCAGATACGCAGTATTTT. Translated: CASSQVRNRGRADTQYF. The rearrangement joins TRBV4-1 to TRBJ2-3; 7 bases are shared with TRBD1. V dropped 1 base and J dropped 4; count of bases not matched to a gene: 11. Germline loops: CDR1 MGHRA, CDR2 YSYEKL. The CDR3 totals 17 residues.

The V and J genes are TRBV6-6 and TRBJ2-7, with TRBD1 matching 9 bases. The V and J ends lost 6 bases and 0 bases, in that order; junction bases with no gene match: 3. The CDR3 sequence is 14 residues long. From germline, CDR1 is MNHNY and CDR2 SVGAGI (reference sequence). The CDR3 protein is CASRGTGSSYEQYF. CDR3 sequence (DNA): TGTGCCAGCAGAGGGACAGGGAGCTCCTACGAGCAGTACTTC.

In DNA form, the CDR3 reads TGTGCCAGCTCACCACGGAAGGGACAGGGAGTCGGGAACACTGAAGCTTTCTTT. Protein product: CASSPRKGQGVGNTEAFF. The chain is built from TRBV18 and TRBJ1-1, with 9 bases matching TRBD1. Germline values: CDR1 KGHSH, CDR2 LQKENI. This CDR3 spans 18 amino acids. V shed 1 base, J shed 1 base, and the junction held 10 bases outside the gene matches.